This entry lists 2 T cell receptor beta chains sequenced from one sample in a study of blood T cell repertoires in COVID-19. Assay used: immunoSEQ multiplex PCR; TCRdb lists only in-frame clones, some missing. The profile shows around 130,000 clones, just under 85% of them singletons. Sequencing was performed on peripheral blood. These receptors all come from a woman in her forties or fifties with acute or convalescent COVID-19.

This chain joins TRBV7-6 and TRBJ1-6, with 10 bases that match TRBD1. Germline assignment: CDR1 SGHVS and CDR2 FNYEAQ. With 5 bases clipped from V and 7 bases from J, the junction kept 8 bases outside the gene matches. The CDR3 is 16 residues long. DNA of the CDR3: TGTGCCAGCAGCGCCGGTCCGGGACAGGGGAATTCACCCCTCCACTTT. It encodes CASSAGPGQGNSPLHF.

This clone was seen repeatedly, ten times or more. CDR3 sequence: CASSSSGTGREQYF. The CDR3 DNA reads as TGTGCCAGCAGCAGTAGTGGGACAGGGCGGGAGCAGTACTTC. This rearrangement joins TRBV9 to TRBJ2-7, with TRBD1 identical over 9 bases. Losses at the gene ends were 4 bases for V and 7 bases for J; bases not matched to a gene: 9. Germline assignment: CDR1 SGDLS and CDR2 YYNGEE. The CDR3 has 14 amino acids. Filled out from reference TRBV9 and TRBJ2-7, the complete variable domain reads DSGVTQTPKHLITATGQRVTLRCSPRSGDLSVYWYQQSLDQGLQFLIQYYNGEERAKGNILERFSAQQFPDLHSELNLSSLELGDSALYFCASSSSGTGREQYFGPGTRLTVT.